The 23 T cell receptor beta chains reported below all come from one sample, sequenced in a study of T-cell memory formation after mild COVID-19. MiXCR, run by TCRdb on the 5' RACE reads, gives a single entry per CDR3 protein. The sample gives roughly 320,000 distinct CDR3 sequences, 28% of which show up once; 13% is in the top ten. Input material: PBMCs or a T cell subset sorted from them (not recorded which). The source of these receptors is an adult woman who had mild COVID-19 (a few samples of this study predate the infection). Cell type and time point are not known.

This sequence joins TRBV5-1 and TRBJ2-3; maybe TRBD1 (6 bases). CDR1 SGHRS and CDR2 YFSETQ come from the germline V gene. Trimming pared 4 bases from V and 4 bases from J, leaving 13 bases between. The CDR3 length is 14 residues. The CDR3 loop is CASSESGVADTQYF. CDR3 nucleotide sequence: TGCGCCAGCAGCGAGTCAGGGGTGGCAGATACGCAGTATTTT.

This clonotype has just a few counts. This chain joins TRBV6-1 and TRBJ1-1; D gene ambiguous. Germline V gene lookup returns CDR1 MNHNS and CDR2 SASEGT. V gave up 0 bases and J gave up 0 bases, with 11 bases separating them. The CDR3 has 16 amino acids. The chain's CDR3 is CASSEAAWGLNTEAFF. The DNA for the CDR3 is TGTGCCAGCAGTGAAGCGGCTTGGGGATTGAACACTGAAGCTTTCTTT.

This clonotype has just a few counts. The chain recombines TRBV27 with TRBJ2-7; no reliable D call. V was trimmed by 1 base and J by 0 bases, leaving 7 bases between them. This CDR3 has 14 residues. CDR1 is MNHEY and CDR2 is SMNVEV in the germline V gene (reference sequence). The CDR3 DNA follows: TGTGCCAGCAGTTTATTTGCCTCCTCCTACGAGCAGTACTTC. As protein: CASSLFASSYEQYF.

The CDR3 loop is CASNPRGGNTEAFF. The CDR3 DNA sequence: TGTGCCAGCAATCCGAGGGGGGGGAACACTGAAGCTTTCTTT. This chain links TRBV6-6 with TRBJ1-1, with D possibly matching TRBD1 (6 bases). From germline, CDR1 is MNHNY and CDR2 SVGAGI (reference sequence). Trimming took 7 bases from V and 1 from J, leaving 13 bases between them. This CDR3 is 14 amino acids long.

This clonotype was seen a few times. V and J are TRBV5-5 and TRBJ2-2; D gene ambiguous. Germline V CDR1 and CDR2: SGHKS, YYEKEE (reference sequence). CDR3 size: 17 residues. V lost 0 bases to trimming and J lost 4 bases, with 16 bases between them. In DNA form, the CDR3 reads TGTGCCAGCAGCTTGGATTTCAGAACAACATTCACCGGGGAGCTGTTTTTT. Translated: CASSLDFRTTFTGELFF.

The CDR3 loop is CAPGVAGVSTDTQYF. The CDR3 coding sequence is TGTGCCCCGGGGGTGGCGGGAGTTAGCACAGATACGCAGTATTTT. The V and J genes are TRBV21-1 and TRBJ2-3; no check of the table's D call, TRBD2, against the DNA was made. TRBV21-1 is termed a pseudogene. The CDR3 contains 15 residues.

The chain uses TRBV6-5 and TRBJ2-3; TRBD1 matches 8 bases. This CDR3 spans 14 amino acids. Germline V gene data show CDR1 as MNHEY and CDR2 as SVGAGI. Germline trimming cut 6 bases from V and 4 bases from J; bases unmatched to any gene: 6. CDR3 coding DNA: TGTGCCAGCAGGCCAGGGGGCGAGGCAGATACGCAGTATTTT. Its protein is CASRPGGEADTQYF.

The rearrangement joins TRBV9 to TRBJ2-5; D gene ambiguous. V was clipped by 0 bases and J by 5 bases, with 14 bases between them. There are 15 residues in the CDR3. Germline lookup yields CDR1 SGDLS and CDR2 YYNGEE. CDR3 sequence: CASSVENGFRETQYF. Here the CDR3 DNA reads TGTGCCAGCAGCGTAGAGAACGGGTTCAGGGAGACCCAGTACTTC.

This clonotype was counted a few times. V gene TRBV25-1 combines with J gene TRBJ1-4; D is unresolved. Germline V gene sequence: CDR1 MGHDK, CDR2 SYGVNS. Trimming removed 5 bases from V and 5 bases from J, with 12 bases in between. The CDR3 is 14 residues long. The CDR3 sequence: CASSPGRSNEKLFF. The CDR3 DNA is TGTGCCAGCAGTCCGGGTCGAAGCAATGAAAAACTGTTTTTT.

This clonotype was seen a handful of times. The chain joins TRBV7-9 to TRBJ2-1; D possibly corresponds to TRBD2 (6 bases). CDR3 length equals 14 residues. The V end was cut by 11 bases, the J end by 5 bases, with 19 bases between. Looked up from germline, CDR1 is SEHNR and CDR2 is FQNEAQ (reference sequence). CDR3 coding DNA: TGTGCCCCGACCAGGCGCGGGACGGACAATGAGCAGTTCTTC. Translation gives CAPTRRGTDNEQFF.

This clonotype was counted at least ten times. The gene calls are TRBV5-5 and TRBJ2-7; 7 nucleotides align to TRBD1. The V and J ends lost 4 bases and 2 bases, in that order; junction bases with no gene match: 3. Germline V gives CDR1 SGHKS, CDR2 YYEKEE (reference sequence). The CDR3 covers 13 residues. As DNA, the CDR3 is TGTGCCAGCAGCCGGGACAGCACCTACGAGCAGTACTTC. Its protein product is CASSRDSTYEQYF. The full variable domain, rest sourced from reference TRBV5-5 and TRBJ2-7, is DAGVTQSPTHLIKTRGQQVTLRCSPISGHKSVSWYQQVLGQGPQFIFQYYEKEERGRGNFPDRFSARQFPNYSSELNVNALLLGDSALYLCASSRDSTYEQYFGPGTRLTVT.

CDR3 in amino acids: CASSLGGRLGETQYF. CDR3 DNA sequence: TGTGCCAGCAGTTTAGGGGGTCGGCTCGGAGAGACCCAGTACTTC. J is TRBJ2-5 and V is TRBV27; tentatively, D is TRBD1 or TRBD2 (5 bases each). The CDR3 length is 15 residues. The germline V and J ends were trimmed by 2 bases and 4 bases, with 14 bases remaining between them. Germline V gene sequence: CDR1 MNHEY, CDR2 SMNVEV (reference sequence).

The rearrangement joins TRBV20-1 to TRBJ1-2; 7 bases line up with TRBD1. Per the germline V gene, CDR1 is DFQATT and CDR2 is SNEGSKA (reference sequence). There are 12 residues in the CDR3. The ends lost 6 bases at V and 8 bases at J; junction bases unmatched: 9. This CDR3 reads CSARYDRDGYTF. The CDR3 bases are TGCAGTGCCAGATACGACAGGGACGGCTACACCTTC.

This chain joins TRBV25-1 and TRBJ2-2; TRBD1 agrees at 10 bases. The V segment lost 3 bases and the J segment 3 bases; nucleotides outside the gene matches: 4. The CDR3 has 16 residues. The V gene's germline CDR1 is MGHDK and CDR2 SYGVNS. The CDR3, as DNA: TGTGCCAGCAGTGACCAGGACAGGGGGGACACCGGGGAGCTGTTTTTT. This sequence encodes CASSDQDRGDTGELFF.

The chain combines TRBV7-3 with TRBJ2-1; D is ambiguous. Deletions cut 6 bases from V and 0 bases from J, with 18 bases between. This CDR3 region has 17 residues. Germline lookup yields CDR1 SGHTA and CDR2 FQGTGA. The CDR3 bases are TGTGCCAGCAGTCTCCGGTTAAATTACCTCTCCTACAATGAGCAGTTCTTC. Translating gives CASSLRLNYLSYNEQFF. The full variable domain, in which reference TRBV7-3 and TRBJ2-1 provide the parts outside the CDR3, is GAGVSQTPSNKVTEKGKYVELRCDPISGHTALYWYRQSLGQGPEFLIYFQGTGAADDSGLPNDRFFAVRPEGSVSTLKIQRTERGDSAVYLCASSLRLNYLSYNEQFFGPGTRLTVL.

CDR3 amino acids: CSVLGTEGYEQYF. The CDR3 bases are TGCAGCGTTCTCGGGACAGAGGGTTACGAGCAGTACTTC. The chain recombines TRBV29-1 with TRBJ2-7, with 7 bases aligning to TRBD1. The CDR3 has 13 amino acids. Germline V lookup: CDR1 SQVTM, CDR2 ANQGSEA. V lost 5 bases and J lost 4; bases outside the gene matches: 8.

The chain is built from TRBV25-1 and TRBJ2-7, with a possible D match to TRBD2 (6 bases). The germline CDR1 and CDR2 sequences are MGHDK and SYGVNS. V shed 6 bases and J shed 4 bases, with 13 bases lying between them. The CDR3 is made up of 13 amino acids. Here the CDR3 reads CASSSWGVYEQYF. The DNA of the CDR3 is TGTGCCAGCAGCTCGTGGGGGGTTTACGAGCAGTACTTC.

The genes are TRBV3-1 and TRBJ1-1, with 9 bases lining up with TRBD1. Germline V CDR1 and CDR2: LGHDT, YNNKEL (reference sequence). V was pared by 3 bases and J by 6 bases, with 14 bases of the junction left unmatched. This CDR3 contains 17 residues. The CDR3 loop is CASSHLPGQGIGPEAFF. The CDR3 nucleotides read TGTGCCAGCAGCCACCTTCCGGGACAGGGAATTGGACCTGAAGCTTTCTTT.

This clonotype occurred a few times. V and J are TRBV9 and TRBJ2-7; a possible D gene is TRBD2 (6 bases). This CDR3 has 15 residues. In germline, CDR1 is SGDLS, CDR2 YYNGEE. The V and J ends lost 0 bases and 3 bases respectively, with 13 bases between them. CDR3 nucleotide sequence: TGTGCCAGCAGCGTAGGCGGCGGGGTCCTCTACGAGCAGTACTTC. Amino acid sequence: CASSVGGGVLYEQYF.

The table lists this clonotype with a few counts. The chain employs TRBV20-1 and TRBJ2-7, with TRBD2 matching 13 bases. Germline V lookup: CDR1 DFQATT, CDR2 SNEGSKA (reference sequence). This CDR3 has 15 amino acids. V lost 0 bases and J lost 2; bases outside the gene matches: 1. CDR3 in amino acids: CSARDTSGRAYEQYF. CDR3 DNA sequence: TGCAGTGCTAGAGATACTAGCGGGAGGGCCTACGAGCAGTACTTC.

The CDR3 region is CASSLDPTLNTEAFF. CDR3 coding DNA: TGCGCCAGCAGCTTAGATCCCACCCTGAACACTGAAGCTTTCTTT. This rearrangement joins TRBV5-1 to TRBJ1-1; D not resolved. The CDR3 is 15 residues long. CDR1 and CDR2 (germline): SGHRS, YFSETQ. Trimming took off 2 bases at V and 0 bases at J, with 11 bases between the two ends.

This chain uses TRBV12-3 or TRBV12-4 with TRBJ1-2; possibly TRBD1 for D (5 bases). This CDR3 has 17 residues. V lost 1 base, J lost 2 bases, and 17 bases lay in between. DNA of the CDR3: TGTGCCAGCAGTTTAGTCCCTTGGACACCACAGAACTATGGCTACACCTTC. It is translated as CASSLVPWTPQNYGYTF.

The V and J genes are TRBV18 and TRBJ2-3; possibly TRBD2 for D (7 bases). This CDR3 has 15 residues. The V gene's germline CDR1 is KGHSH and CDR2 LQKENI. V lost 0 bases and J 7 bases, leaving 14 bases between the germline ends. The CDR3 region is CASSPPGGAGNTQYF. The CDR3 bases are TGTGCCAGCTCACCACCGGGGGGGGCCGGTAATACGCAGTATTTT. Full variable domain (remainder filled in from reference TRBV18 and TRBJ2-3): NAGVMQNPRHLVRRRGQEARLRCSPMKGHSHVYWYRQLPEEGLKFMVYLQKENIIDESGMPKERFSAEFPKEGPSILRIQQVVRGDSAAYFCASSPPGGAGNTQYFGPGTRLTVL.